The source of this T cell receptor beta chain is a study of cytomegalovirus exposure and HLA in healthy donors. The CDR3 is 15 residues long. V trimming: 5 bases; J trimming: 4 bases; junction bases outside the gene matches: 9. Germline V CDR1 and CDR2: SEHNR, FQNEAQ (reference sequence). The PCR used 60 Vbeta and 13 Jbeta primers. Using immunoSEQ multiplex PCR, the repertoire was profiled, and TCRdb retains in-frame clones only, with some absent. The repertoire includes roughly 230,000 clones, roughly 73% of them detected once, and roughly 0.45% sits in the top ten. This chain uses TRBV7-9 with TRBJ1-2; 8 bases fit TRBD1. The TCR was taken from a boy aged 5-17 years in good health and CMV-seronegative. Sequencing input: PBMCs. The CDR3 DNA follows: TGTGCCAGCAGCGACAGGACAGGGTTAACCTATGGCTACACCTTC. This codes for CASSDRTGLTYGYTF.